Listed here are 6 T cell receptor beta chains from one sample, sequenced in a study of shared clonotypes between healthy human individuals. Here immunoSEQ multiplex PCR was the method, and the copy in TCRdb shows in-frame clones only, minus some. The table has 550,000 to 800,000 clones, about 90% seen once. Sequenced material: memory CD8+ T cells from PBMCs. Subset: CD45RO+ cells pooled with CCR7-negative TemRA cells. These receptors came from a man aged 18 to 29 in good health. Some clones in this sample may be carry-over from other donors' samples.

The chain carries TRBV28 and TRBJ2-1, with D hard to call. CDR1 MDHEN and CDR2 SYDVKM come from the germline V gene. Deletions cut 3 bases from V and 8 bases from J, with 8 bases between. The CDR3 totals 12 residues. The CDR3 region has the DNA TGTGCCAGCAGTTTGTCTAGGTATGAGCAGTTCTTC. Protein sequence: CASSLSRYEQFF.

A single count supports this clone. Other nucleotide sequences from this sample produce the same CDR3. The genes are TRBV29-1 and TRBJ2-7; D is perhaps TRBD2 (5 bases). The germline V gene has CDR1 SQVTM and CDR2 ANQGSEA. This CDR3 has 15 amino acids. V was pared by 5 bases and J by 3 bases, with 20 bases between. CDR3 protein: CSVPVGSGRDYEQYF. Written as DNA, the CDR3 is TGCAGCGTTCCTGTCGGGTCGGGGAGAGACTACGAGCAGTACTTC.

This clone was recorded only once. The CDR3 region is CAWSGGDALNTEAFF. The CDR3 DNA follows: TGTGCCTGGTCGGGGGGGGACGCGTTGAACACTGAAGCTTTCTTT. The chain links TRBV30 to TRBJ1-1, with D perhaps matching TRBD1 (5 bases). Germline V gene lookup returns CDR1 GTSNPN and CDR2 SVGIG (reference sequence). Trimming removed 5 bases at V and 0 bases at J, with 16 bases between. The CDR3 has 15 amino acids.

This chain links TRBV28 with TRBJ2-7; D is ambiguous. V lost 2 bases, J lost 6 bases, and 14 bases lay in between. The CDR3 extends over 14 amino acids. Germline lookup yields CDR1 MDHEN and CDR2 SYDVKM. The CDR3 DNA sequence: TGTGCCAGCAGTTTACGGCCCCAGATGGGCGAGCAGTACTTC. Translation: CASSLRPQMGEQYF.

The chain has TRBV9 and TRBJ2-3, with TRBD1 matching 9 bases. The CDR3 loop spans 14 amino acids. The germline CDR1 and CDR2 sequences are SGDLS and YYNGEE. V was clipped by 3 bases and J by 3 bases; unmatched bases: 2. DNA of the CDR3: TGTGCCAGCAGCGACGGACAGGGGACAGATACGCAGTATTTT. Its translation: CASSDGQGTDTQYF.

V gene TRBV29-1 combines with J gene TRBJ2-1; no clear D. The CDR3 covers 11 residues. Germline V gene data show CDR1 as SQVTM and CDR2 as ANQGSEA. V gave up 5 bases and J gave up 0 bases, with 2 bases separating them. The CDR3, as DNA: TGCAGCGTTCACTCCTACAATGAGCAGTTCTTC. Amino acid sequence: CSVHSYNEQFF.